Shown below are 8 T cell receptor beta chains from a single sample sequenced in a study of graft-versus-host responses after intestinal transplantation (dated by TCRdb to about 2021). Libraries came from the immunoSEQ multiplex PCR assay. The immuneACCESS repertoire file appears here via TCRdb, limited to in-frame rearrangements. These files lack a portion of the clones; in checked studies, under half of the deficit traces to unresolved V genes, and the cause of the others is not known. The sample yields some 4,000 clones; around 77% were counted once. Jointly, the top ten make up about 10% of the sample. Intraepithelial and lamina propria lymphocytes were isolated from graft specimens using dithiothreitol, EDTA incubations and collagenase D digestion. Sequenced here: ileum tissue, sampled around 1,000 days after intestinal transplantation. These receptor sequences come from a human patient who received an intestinal transplant, so some T cells may come from the graft donor.

The sample holds a few counts of this clone. The J gene is TRBJ1-2, the V gene TRBV15, with D uncertain. CDR1 and CDR2 from the germline V gene are LNHNV and YYDKDF (reference sequence). CDR3 length: 14 amino acids. The V and J ends lost 3 bases and 0 bases respectively, with 8 bases between them. The CDR3, as DNA: TGTGCCACCAGCAGGCAGGTTTCTAACTATGGCTACACCTTC. As protein: CATSRQVSNYGYTF.

The rearrangement uses TRBV6-4 and TRBJ2-7; 7 positions agree with TRBD2. Germline loops: CDR1 MRHNA, CDR2 SNTAGT. The CDR3 runs 17 residues. J lost 0 bases, V lost 3 bases, and 11 bases had no gene match. CDR3 in DNA: TGTGCCAGCAGTGATCATCTCCTGGGGGGGACCTCCTACGAGCAGTACTTC. Protein: CASSDHLLGGTSYEQYF.

The chain has TRBV6-6 and TRBJ1-1; D is unresolved. The V gene's germline CDR1 is MNHNY and CDR2 SVGAGI (reference sequence). The CDR3 runs 12 residues. Trimming pared 6 bases from V and 1 base from J, leaving 6 bases between. As DNA, the CDR3 is TGTGCCAGCAGGGGCTCGAACACTGAAGCTTTCTTT. It yields the protein CASRGSNTEAFF.

The chain recombines TRBV7-3 with TRBJ2-2; D may be TRBD2 (6 bases). V gave up 3 bases and J gave up 7 bases, with 9 bases separating them. The CDR3 runs to 13 residues. Germline V gene sequence: CDR1 SGHTA, CDR2 FQGTGA. CDR3 nucleotides: TGTGCCAGCAGCTTTCAGGAGGGCGGGGAGCTGTTTTTT. Amino acid sequence: CASSFQEGGELFF.

This chain connects TRBV5-1 to TRBJ2-5; the match to TRBD2 covers 9 bases. Germline lookup yields CDR1 SGHRS and CDR2 YFSETQ. Trimming took 4 bases from V and 0 from J; bases not matched to a gene: 7. The CDR3 runs 16 residues. CDR3 nucleotides: TGCGCCAGCAGCAGCTTAGCGGGGGTTTACCAAGAGACCCAGTACTTC. Its protein is CASSSLAGVYQETQYF.

The chain carries TRBV30 and TRBJ2-1; D not resolved. The CDR3 runs 13 residues. Germline CDR1 GTSNPN, CDR2 SVGIG (reference sequence). Trimming cost V 3 bases and J 12 bases, with 18 bases left between them. CDR3 coding DNA: TGTGCCTGGAGCGCCCCTAAAACCTCGGGGCAGTTCTTC. Translating it yields CAWSAPKTSGQFF. Drawing the rest from reference TRBV30 and TRBJ2-1, the complete variable domain is SQTIHQWPATLVQPVGSPLSLECTVEGTSNPNLYWYRQAAGRGLQLLFYSVGIGQISSEVPQNLSASRPQDRQFILSSKKLLLSDSGFYLCAWSAPKTSGQFFGPGTRLTVL.

This clone is categorized as large. V and J are TRBV12-5 and TRBJ2-2; no clear D. Germline loops: CDR1 LGHNT, CDR2 FRNRAP. The CDR3 extends over 14 amino acids. V shed 1 base and J shed 3 bases, with 6 bases lying between them. CDR3 nucleotides: TGTGCTAGTGGTTTGGGACAACACACCGGGGAGCTGTTTTTT. It yields the protein CASGLGQHTGELFF.

This clone was found once. The CDR3 spells CASSSQSTGELFF. Written as DNA, the CDR3 is TGTGCCAGCAGCTCGCAATCGACCGGGGAGCTGTTTTTT. The chain joins TRBV7-2 to TRBJ2-2; D unclear. The CDR3 has 13 residues. Trimming took off 4 bases at V and 5 bases at J, with 8 bases between the two ends. From germline, CDR1 is SGHTA and CDR2 FQGNSA.